These 10 T cell receptor beta chains were all obtained from the same sample, sequenced in a study of blood T cell repertoires in COVID-19. Measured with immunoSEQ multiplex PCR; TCRdb has only the in-frame clones, and not every one. The data show roughly 140,000 clones, 70% to 85% seen once. The material sequenced was peripheral blood. These receptors were taken from a woman between 50 and 59 years old in a cohort sampled during active or convalescent COVID-19.

This clone was counted only a few times. The V and J genes are TRBV4-1 and TRBJ2-2; tentatively, D is TRBD1 (6 bases). The CDR3 length is 15 residues. V was pared by 8 bases and J by 7 bases, with 20 bases between. Germline V CDR1 and CDR2: MGHRA, YSYEKL. The CDR3 region is CASGWQGSADGELFF. The CDR3 region has the DNA TGCGCCAGCGGCTGGCAGGGGAGCGCGGACGGGGAGCTGTTTTTT.

The chain couples TRBV4-1 to TRBJ2-1; possibly TRBD1 for D (5 bases). CDR1 is MGHRA and CDR2 is YSYEKL in the germline V gene. The V end lost 0 bases, the J end lost 9 bases, and 15 bases lay between the germline ends. The CDR3 runs to 15 residues. Written as DNA, the CDR3 is TGCGCCAGCAGCCAAGATGTGGGGCCGACTTCTGAGCAGTTCTTC. This gives the protein CASSQDVGPTSEQFF.

The chain employs TRBV12-5 and TRBJ1-2; D is undetermined. Between the trimmed V and J ends, which lost 2 bases and 14 bases, there was a span of 15 bases. The CDR3 spans 12 residues. Germline CDR1 LGHNT, CDR2 FRNRAP. The CDR3 coding sequence is TGTGCTAGTGGTTTGACCTTGACGGCGGGGACCTTC. Encoded protein: CASGLTLTAGTF.

The chain is built from TRBV6-1 and TRBJ1-3; D gene ambiguous. The V gene's germline CDR1 is MNHNS and CDR2 SASEGT. Trimming cost V 6 bases and J 2 bases, with 14 bases left between them. The CDR3 consists of 15 residues. CDR3 amino acids: CASRRVVSAGNTIYF. CDR3 DNA: TGTGCCAGCAGGAGAGTAGTTTCGGCTGGAAACACCATATATTTT.

The gene calls are TRBV3-1 (or the pseudogene TRBV3-2) and TRBJ2-5, with 9 bases lining up with TRBD2. Trimming took 4 bases from V and 1 from J; bases not matched to a gene: 4. CDR3 length: 15 amino acids. Germline CDR1 is LGHDT and CDR2 is YNNKEL (reference sequence). The CDR3, as DNA: TGTGCCAGCAGCCCGAGCGGGGGGATCCAAGAGACCCAGTACTTC. It codes for CASSPSGGIQETQYF.

The CDR3 sequence: CASSLRDSPLYEQYF. Written as DNA, the CDR3 is TGTGCCAGCAGCCTCCGGGACAGCCCTCTCTACGAGCAGTACTTC. J is TRBJ2-7 and V is TRBV6-5; 7 bases are a match to TRBD1. This CDR3 has 15 amino acids. Losses at the gene ends were 6 bases for V and 3 bases for J; bases not matched to a gene: 11. Germline loops: CDR1 MNHEY, CDR2 SVGAGI.

This clone occurred once. The chain is built from TRBV4-1 and TRBJ2-7, with 8 bases matching TRBD1. J lost 2 bases, V lost 0 bases, and 6 bases had no gene match. The CDR3 has 16 amino acids. CDR1 MGHRA and CDR2 YSYEKL come from the germline V gene. The CDR3 coding sequence is TGCGCCAGCAGCCAAGATGGGGCAGGGGGCACCTACGAGCAGTACTTC. It is translated as CASSQDGAGGTYEQYF.

Only a few counts were recorded for this clone. The chain has TRBV6-5 and TRBJ2-5, with 7 positions matching TRBD1. The junction had 11 bases not matched to a gene; V was cut back by 6 bases and J by 4 bases. This CDR3 is built from 15 residues. CDR1 and CDR2 (germline): MNHEY, SVGAGI. CDR3 sequence: CASSPSTGSPETQYF. CDR3 nucleotide sequence: TGTGCCAGCAGCCCCTCGACAGGGAGTCCAGAGACCCAGTACTTC.

V usage is TRBV19 and J usage is TRBJ2-7; D gene ambiguous. The CDR3 has 14 amino acids. Per the germline V gene, CDR1 is LNHDA and CDR2 is SQIVND (reference sequence). Deletions cut 7 bases from V and 5 bases from J, with 18 bases between. Here the CDR3 reads CASTAPGFAHEQYF. CDR3 sequence (DNA): TGTGCCAGTACCGCGCCCGGGTTTGCCCACGAGCAGTACTTC.

V usage is TRBV6-5 and J usage is TRBJ2-5, with 14 bases identical to TRBD2. V was clipped by 6 bases and J by 4 bases; unmatched bases: 4. The CDR3 is 15 amino acids. From germline, CDR1 is MNHEY and CDR2 SVGAGI. For the CDR3, the DNA is TGTGCCAGCAGGACGGGACTAGCGGGGGCAGAGACCCAGTACTTC. This translates into CASRTGLAGAETQYF.